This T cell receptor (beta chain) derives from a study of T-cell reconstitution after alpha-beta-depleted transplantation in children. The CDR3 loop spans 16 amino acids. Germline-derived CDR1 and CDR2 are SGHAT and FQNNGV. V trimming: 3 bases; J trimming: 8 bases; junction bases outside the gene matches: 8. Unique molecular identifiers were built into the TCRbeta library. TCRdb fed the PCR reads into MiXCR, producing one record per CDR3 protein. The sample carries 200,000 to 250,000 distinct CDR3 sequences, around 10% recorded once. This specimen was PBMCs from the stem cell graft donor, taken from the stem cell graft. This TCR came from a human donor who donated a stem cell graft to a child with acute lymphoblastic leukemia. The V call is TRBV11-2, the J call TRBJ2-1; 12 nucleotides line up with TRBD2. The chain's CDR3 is CASSLGLAGPRDEQFF. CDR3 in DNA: TGTGCCAGCAGCTTGGGACTAGCGGGCCCTCGGGATGAGCAGTTCTTC.